This T cell receptor beta chain appears in the sequencing data of a study of regulatory T cells in long-lasting Graves disease. Described time point: newly diagnosed GD, antithyroid drugs for less than 3 months. There was RNA extracted from PBMCs, and the TCR library was made from it. Libraries of TCR beta came from iRepertoire HTBI primers plus Arm-PCR of CDR3 regions. TCRdb ran MiXCR on the multiplex PCR reads and lists one entry per CDR3 protein. This repertoire shows about 470,000 distinct CDR3 sequences, about 17% found once; its top ten account for 10% to 15%. General study points: Persistent Graves' cases showed lower TCR diversity than newly diagnosed cases.

This clonotype has only a few counts. Its antigen is unidentified. The sample also formed part of further work on T cells in Graves' hyperthyroidism and ophthalmopathy. That study reports: Newly diagnosed hyperthyroidism, duration under 2 months, in patients aged 18 to 65. Those patients with uncontrolled infection, other autoimmune disease, pregnancy or lactation were excluded.

The clonotype originates from a man in his forties or fifties with Graves disease. Here the sequenced sample was peripheral blood mononuclear cells (PBMCs), taken at new diagnosis, from a patient treated with antithyroid drugs.

The CDR3, as DNA: TGCAGTGCTAGATCACTAGCGGGAGGGGGTAATGAGCAGTTCTTC. Translation gives CSARSLAGGGNEQFF. This chain connects TRBV20-1 to TRBJ2-1; 13 nucleotides match TRBD2. Germline trimming cut 2 bases from V and 7 bases from J; bases unmatched to any gene: 5. This CDR3 has 15 residues. CDR1 and CDR2 from the germline V gene are DFQATT and SNEGSKA (reference sequence).